This is a list of T cell receptor beta chains from one sample in a study of T cell repertoires in cytomegalovirus infection. MiXCR, applied by TCRdb to the reads, yields one record per CDR3 protein. This table holds 200,000 or so distinct CDR3 sequences, under 30% found once. The material sequenced was PBMCs. These receptors were obtained from a human donor in good health (CMV status not recorded). Some clones in this sample may be carry-over from other donors' samples. The CDR3 runs from the conserved cysteine through the conserved F or W. The D gene is left open where the match is weak. Size tells how often a clone was seen (once, few, many) or the class of an expanded clone, and some rows leave it out.

NA | TRBJ1-1 | NA | TRBV19 | CASSIVRTINTEAFF | TGTGCCAGTAGTATAGTTCGGACAATTAACACTGAAGCTTTCTTT
few | TRBJ1-1 | NA | TRBV7-8 | CASSLSGPPNTEAFF | TGTGCCAGCAGCCTCTCGGGCCCCCCGAACACTGAAGCTTTCTTT
many | TRBJ2-3 | NA | TRBV7-2 | CASSLGGGASTDTQYF | TGTGCCAGCAGCTTAGGAGGGGGTGCTAGCACAGATACGCAGTATTTT
NA | TRBJ2-5 | TRBD2 | TRBV3-1 | CASSQDASGGLTGETQYF | TGTGCCAGCAGCCAAGATGCTAGCGGGGGCCTTACGGGAGAGACCCAGTACTTC
NA | TRBJ1-2 | NA | TRBV6-5 | CASSPNTNYGYTF | TGTGCCAGCAGCCCTAATACTAACTATGGCTACACCTTC
NA | TRBJ1-1 | NA | TRBV5-6 | CASSLPGTYVNTEAFF | TGTGCCAGCAGCCTCCCAGGGACGTACGTGAACACTGAAGCTTTCTTT
NA | TRBJ1-2 | TRBD1 | TRBV27 | CASSIQGANYGYTF | TGTGCCAGCAGTATACAGGGGGCTAACTATGGCTACACCTTC
many | TRBJ1-1 | TRBD1 | TRBV7-8 | CASSRTRTGLTEAFF | TGTGCCAGCAGCCGAACTAGGACAGGGCTCACTGAAGCTTTCTTT
NA | TRBJ2-5 | NA | TRBV23-1 | CASSLRTEPQETQYF | TGCGCCAGCAGTCTTAGGACAGAACCTCAAGAGACCCAGTACTTC
many | TRBJ1-1 | NA | TRBV29-1 | CSYNGGNTEAFF | TGCAGCTACAACGGGGGGAACACTGAAGCTTTCTTT
once | TRBJ2-2 | NA | TRBV29-1 | CSVAPGGWTGELFF | TGCAGCGTGGCCCCGGGGGGCTGGACCGGGGAGCTGTTTTTT
few | TRBJ2-2 | NA | TRBV5-1 | CASSGGAHNTGELFF | TGCGCCAGCAGCGGCGGGGCTCATAACACCGGGGAGCTGTTTTTT
few | TRBJ2-1 | TRBD1 | TRBV19 | CASSILTPGTGGNEQFF | TGTGCCAGTAGTATCCTGACCCCCGGGACAGGGGGCAATGAGCAGTTCTTC
few | TRBJ2-3 | NA | TRBV11-3 | CASSLTILTDTQYF | TGTGCCAGCAGCCTGACTATTCTCACAGATACGCAGTATTTT
NA | TRBJ2-5 | NA | TRBV29-1 | CSVERGQQETQYF | TGCAGCGTTGAAAGAGGACAGCAAGAGACCCAGTACTTC
NA | TRBJ1-2 | TRBD1 | TRBV7-2 | CASSYSPGTGGGYTF | TGTGCCAGCAGTTACTCGCCGGGGACAGGGGGTGGCTACACCTTC
few | TRBJ1-1 | TRBD1 | TRBV12-3/TRBV12-4 | CASIPGQGVTEAFF | TGTGCCAGCATTCCAGGACAGGGGGTCACTGAAGCTTTCTTT
NA | TRBJ1-1 | NA | TRBV7-2 | CASSLKGEAFF | TGTGCCAGCAGCTTAAAGGGTGAAGCTTTCTTT
few | TRBJ1-2 | NA | TRBV27 | CASSAKENYGYTF | TGTGCCAGCAGTGCTAAGGAGAACTATGGCTACACCTTC
NA | TRBJ2-7 | NA | TRBV29-1 | CSVEDRTGLTYEQYF | TGCAGCGTTGAAGATAGGACGGGACTCACCTACGAGCAGTACTTC
NA | TRBJ1-2 | NA | TRBV20-1 | CSASPGSGYTF | TGCAGTGCTAGTCCAGGGAGCGGCTACACCTTC
NA | TRBJ2-7 | NA | TRBV10-3 | CAISESYRSRGNYEQYF | TGTGCCATCAGTGAGTCTTACAGGTCGAGGGGGAACTACGAGCAGTACTTC
NA | TRBJ1-2 | NA | TRBV2 | CASSAPPPYGYTF | TGTGCCAGCAGTGCCCCCCCGCCCTATGGCTACACCTTC
few | TRBJ2-1 | NA | TRBV6-1 | CASSKEGGHPNEQFF | TGTGCCAGCAGTAAAGAGGGGGGGCATCCAAATGAGCAGTTCTTC
few | TRBJ2-7 | NA | TRBV19 | CASSQNRFPYEQYF | TGTGCCAGTAGCCAGAACAGGTTCCCCTACGAGCAGTACTTC
many | TRBJ2-7 | NA | TRBV6-6 | CASSYSPRAWEQYF | TGTGCCAGCAGTTACTCGCCCCGAGCTTGGGAGCAGTACTTC
NA | TRBJ1-1 | NA | TRBV2 | CASSYMNTEAFF | TGTGCCAGCAGCTATATGAACACTGAAGCTTTCTTT
NA | TRBJ1-5 | NA | TRBV6-5 | CASRSFWDSNQPQHF | TGTGCCAGCAGATCTTTTTGGGACAGCAATCAGCCCCAGCATTTT
many | TRBJ1-1 | NA | TRBV7-9 | CASSSRQSSVTEAFF | TGTGCCAGCAGCTCGAGACAGTCATCAGTCACTGAAGCTTTCTTT
many | TRBJ1-1 | NA | TRBV4-3 | CASSHSENTEAFF | TGCGCCAGCAGTCACAGCGAGAACACTGAAGCTTTCTTT
NA | TRBJ1-2 | TRBD1 | TRBV20-1 | CSARDPDRGRRGYTF | TGCAGTGCTAGAGACCCCGACAGGGGGCGTCGGGGCTACACCTTC
NA | TRBJ1-1 | NA | TRBV12-3/TRBV12-4 | CASSSSDEAFF | TGTGCCAGCAGTTCCAGTGATGAAGCTTTCTTT
NA | TRBJ1-2 | TRBD1 | TRBV12-3/TRBV12-4 | CASSPGQGAAYGYTF | TGTGCCAGCAGTCCAGGACAGGGGGCTGCCTATGGCTACACCTTC